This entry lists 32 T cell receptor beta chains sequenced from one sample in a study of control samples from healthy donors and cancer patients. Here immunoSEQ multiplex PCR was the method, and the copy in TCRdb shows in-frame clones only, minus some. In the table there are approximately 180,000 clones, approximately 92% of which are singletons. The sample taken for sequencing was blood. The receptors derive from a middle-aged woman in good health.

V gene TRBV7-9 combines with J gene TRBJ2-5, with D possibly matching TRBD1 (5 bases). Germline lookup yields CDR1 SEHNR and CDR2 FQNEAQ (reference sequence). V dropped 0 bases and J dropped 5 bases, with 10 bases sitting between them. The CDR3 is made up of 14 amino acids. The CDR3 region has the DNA TGTGCCAGCAGCTTAGCGGGGCCCCGGGAGACCCAGTACTTC. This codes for CASSLAGPRETQYF.

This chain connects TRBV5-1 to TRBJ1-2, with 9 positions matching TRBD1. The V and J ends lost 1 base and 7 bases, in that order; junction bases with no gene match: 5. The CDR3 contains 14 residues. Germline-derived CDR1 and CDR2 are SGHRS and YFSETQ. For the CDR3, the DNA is TGCGCCAGCAGCTTGCAACAGGGGGCCAGTGGCTACACCTTC. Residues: CASSLQQGASGYTF.

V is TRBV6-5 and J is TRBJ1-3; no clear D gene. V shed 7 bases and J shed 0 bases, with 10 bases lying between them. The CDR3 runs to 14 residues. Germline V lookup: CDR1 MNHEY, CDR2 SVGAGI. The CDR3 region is CASKRGSSGNTIYF. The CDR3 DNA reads TGTGCCAGCAAACGTGGTAGCTCTGGAAACACCATATATTTT.

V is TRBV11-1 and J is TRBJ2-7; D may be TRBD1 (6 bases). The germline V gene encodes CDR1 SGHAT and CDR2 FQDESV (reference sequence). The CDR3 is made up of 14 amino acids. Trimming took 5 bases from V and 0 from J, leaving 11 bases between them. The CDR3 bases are TGTGCCAGCAGCCCTTGGGACAACTCCTACGAGCAGTACTTC. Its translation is CASSPWDNSYEQYF.

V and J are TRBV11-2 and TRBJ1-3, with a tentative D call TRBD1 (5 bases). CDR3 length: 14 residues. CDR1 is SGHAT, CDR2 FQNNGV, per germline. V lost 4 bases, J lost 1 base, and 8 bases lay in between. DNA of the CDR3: TGTGCCAGCAGCTCCCCAGGGTCTGGAAACACCATATATTTT. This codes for CASSSPGSGNTIYF.

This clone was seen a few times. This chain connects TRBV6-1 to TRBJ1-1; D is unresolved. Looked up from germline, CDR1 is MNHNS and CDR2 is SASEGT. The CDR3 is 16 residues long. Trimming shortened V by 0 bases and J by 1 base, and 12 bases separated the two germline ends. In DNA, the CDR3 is TGTGCCAGCAGTGAAGCGCTGACCGGGAGGAACACTGAAGCTTTCTTT. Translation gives CASSEALTGRNTEAFF.

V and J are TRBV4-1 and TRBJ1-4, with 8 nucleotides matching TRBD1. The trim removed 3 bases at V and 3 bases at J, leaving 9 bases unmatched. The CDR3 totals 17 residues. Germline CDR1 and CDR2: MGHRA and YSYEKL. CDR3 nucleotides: TGCGCCAGCAGCCAGCTACAGGGGGGCATAGCTAATGAAAAACTGTTTTTT. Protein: CASSQLQGGIANEKLFF.

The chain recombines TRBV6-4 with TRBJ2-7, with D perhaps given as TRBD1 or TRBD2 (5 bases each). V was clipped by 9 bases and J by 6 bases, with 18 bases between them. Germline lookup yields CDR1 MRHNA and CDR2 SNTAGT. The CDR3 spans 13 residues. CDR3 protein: CASWDQTVAEQYF. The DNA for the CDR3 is TGTGCCAGTTGGGACCAAACCGTAGCCGAGCAGTACTTC.

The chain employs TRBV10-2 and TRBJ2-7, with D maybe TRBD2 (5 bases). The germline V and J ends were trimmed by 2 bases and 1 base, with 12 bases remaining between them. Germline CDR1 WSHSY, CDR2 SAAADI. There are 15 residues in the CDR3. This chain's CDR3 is CASSETTRRSYEQYF. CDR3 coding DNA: TGCGCCAGCAGTGAGACCACTAGACGATCCTACGAGCAGTACTTC.

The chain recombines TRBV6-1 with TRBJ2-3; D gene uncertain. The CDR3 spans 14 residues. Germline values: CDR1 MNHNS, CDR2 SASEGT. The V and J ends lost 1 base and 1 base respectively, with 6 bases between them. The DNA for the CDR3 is TGTGCCAGCAGTGAAGGTCAGGGCACAGATACGCAGTATTTT. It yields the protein CASSEGQGTDTQYF.

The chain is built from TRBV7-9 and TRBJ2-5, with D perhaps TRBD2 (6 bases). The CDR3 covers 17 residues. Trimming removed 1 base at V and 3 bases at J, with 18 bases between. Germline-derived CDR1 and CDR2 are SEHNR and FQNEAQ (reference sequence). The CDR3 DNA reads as TGTGCCAGCAGCTTAGGAGGCGGGGCCAGTTTCGAAGAGACCCAGTACTTC. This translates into CASSLGGGASFEETQYF.

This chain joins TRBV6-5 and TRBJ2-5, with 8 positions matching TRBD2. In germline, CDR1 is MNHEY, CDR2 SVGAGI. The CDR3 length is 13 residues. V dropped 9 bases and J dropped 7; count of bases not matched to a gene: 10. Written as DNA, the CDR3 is TGTGCCAGTGGAGCGGGGGCGGTCGGGACCCAGTACTTC. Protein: CASGAGAVGTQYF.

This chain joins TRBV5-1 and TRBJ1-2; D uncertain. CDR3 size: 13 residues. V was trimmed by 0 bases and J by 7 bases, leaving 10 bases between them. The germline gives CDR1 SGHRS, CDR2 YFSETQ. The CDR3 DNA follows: TGCGCCAGCAGCTTGGACTTTACGGGTGGCTACACCTTC. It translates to CASSLDFTGGYTF.

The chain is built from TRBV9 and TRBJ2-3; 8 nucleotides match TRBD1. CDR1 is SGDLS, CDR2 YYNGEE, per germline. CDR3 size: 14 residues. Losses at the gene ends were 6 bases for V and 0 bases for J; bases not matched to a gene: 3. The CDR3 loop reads CASKGTGSTDTQYF. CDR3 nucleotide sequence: TGTGCCAGCAAAGGGACAGGTAGCACAGATACGCAGTATTTT.

CDR3 in DNA: TGTGCCAGCAGTTCCGGGGGGGGAGCGTCAGCCTACGAGCAGTACTTC. Translation: CASSSGGGASAYEQYF. The chain employs TRBV27 and TRBJ2-7; 8 bases agree with TRBD2. CDR3 length: 16 residues. The V gene's germline CDR1 is MNHEY and CDR2 SMNVEV (reference sequence). The V gene end was trimmed by 4 bases and the J gene end by 2 bases; junction bases not matched to a gene: 10.

The CDR3 sequence: CASSPVASTSEKLFF. In DNA form, the CDR3 reads TGTGCCAGCAGCCCAGTGGCCTCCACTTCTGAAAAACTGTTTTTT. This chain uses TRBV28 with TRBJ1-4; no reliable D call. CDR1 is MDHEN, CDR2 SYDVKM, per germline. V was pared by 6 bases and J by 7 bases, with 18 bases between. The CDR3 length is 15 residues.

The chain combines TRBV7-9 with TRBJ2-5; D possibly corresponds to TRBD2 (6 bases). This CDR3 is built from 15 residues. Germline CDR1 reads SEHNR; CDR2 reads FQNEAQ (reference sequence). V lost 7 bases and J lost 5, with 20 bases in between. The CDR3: CASTENVGGSETQYF. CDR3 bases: TGTGCCAGCACCGAAAACGTCGGGGGATCCGAGACCCAGTACTTC.

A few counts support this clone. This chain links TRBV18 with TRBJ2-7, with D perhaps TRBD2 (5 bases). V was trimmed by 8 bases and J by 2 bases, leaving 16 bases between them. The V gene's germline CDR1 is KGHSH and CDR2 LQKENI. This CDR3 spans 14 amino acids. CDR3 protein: CASHHPGVTYEQYF. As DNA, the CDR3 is TGTGCCAGCCACCATCCCGGGGTGACCTACGAGCAGTACTTC.

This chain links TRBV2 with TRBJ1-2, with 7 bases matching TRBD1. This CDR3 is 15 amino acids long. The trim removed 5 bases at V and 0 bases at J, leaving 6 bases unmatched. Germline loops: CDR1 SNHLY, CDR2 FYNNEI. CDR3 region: CASSRDSVTNYGYTF. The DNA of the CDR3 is TGTGCCAGCAGTCGGGACAGCGTTACTAACTATGGCTACACCTTC.

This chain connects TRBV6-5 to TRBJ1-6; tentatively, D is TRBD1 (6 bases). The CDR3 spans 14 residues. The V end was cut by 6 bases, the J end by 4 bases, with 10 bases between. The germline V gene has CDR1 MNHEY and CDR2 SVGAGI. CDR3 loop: CASSRTEYNSPLHF. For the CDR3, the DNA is TGTGCCAGCAGCCGGACAGAGTATAATTCACCCCTCCACTTT.

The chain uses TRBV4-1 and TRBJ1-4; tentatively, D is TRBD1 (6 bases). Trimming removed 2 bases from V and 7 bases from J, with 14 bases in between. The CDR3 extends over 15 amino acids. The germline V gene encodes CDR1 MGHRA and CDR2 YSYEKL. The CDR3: CASSQIWTDGEKLFF. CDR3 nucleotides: TGCGCCAGCAGCCAAATATGGACAGACGGTGAAAAACTGTTTTTT.

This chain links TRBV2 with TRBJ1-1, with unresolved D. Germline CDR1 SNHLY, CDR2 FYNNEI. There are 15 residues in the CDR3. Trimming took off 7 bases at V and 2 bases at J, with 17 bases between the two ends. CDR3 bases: TGTGCCAGCACGAAGGGAAGCGAGCTTAACACTGAAGCTTTCTTT. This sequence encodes CASTKGSELNTEAFF.

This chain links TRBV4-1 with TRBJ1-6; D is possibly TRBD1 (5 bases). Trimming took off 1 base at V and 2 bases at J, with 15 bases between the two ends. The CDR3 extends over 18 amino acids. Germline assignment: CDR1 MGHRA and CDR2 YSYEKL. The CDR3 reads CASSQVFQGATYNSPLHF. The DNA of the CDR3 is TGCGCCAGCAGCCAAGTGTTTCAGGGAGCAACCTATAATTCACCCCTCCACTTT.

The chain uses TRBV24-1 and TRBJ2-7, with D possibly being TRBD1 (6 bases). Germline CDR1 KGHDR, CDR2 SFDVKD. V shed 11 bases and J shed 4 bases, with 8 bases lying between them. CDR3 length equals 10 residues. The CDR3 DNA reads TGTGCCATCGGACAGTACGAGCAGTACTTC. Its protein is CAIGQYEQYF.

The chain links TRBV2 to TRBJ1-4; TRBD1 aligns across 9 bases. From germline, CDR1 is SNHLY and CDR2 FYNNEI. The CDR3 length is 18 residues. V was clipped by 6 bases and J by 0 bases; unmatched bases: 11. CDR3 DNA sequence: TGTGCCAGCAGAGCCGGGACAGGGACCTTAGCAACTAATGAAAAACTGTTTTTT. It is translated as CASRAGTGTLATNEKLFF.

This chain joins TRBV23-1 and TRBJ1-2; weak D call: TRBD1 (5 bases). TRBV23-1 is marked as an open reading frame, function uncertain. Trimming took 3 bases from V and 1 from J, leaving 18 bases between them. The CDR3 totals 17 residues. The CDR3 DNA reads TGCGCCAGCAGTCATCCCGTTGCAGGGAGGGTTAACTATGGCTACACCTTC. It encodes CASSHPVAGRVNYGYTF.

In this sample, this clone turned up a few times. The CDR3 loop reads CASSLVGNSPLHF. In nucleotides, the CDR3 is TGTGCCAGCAGCTTAGTTGGCAATTCACCCCTCCACTTT. The V call is TRBV7-2, the J call TRBJ1-6; D is unresolved. Germline lookup yields CDR1 SGHTA and CDR2 FQGNSA. The CDR3 has 13 amino acids. V shed 1 base and J shed 7 bases, with 5 bases lying between them.

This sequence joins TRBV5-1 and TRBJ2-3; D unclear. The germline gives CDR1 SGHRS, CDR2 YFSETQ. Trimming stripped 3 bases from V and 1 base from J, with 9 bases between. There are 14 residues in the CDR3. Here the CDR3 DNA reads TGCGCCAGCAGCTCACAAACCGGCACAGATACGCAGTATTTT. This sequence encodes CASSSQTGTDTQYF.

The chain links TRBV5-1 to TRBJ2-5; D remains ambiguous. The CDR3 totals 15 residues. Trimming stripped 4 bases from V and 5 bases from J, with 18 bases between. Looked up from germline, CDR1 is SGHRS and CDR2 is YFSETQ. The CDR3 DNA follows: TGCGCCAGCAGCCCACACCATACCAGTGAGGAGACCCAGTACTTC. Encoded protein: CASSPHHTSEETQYF. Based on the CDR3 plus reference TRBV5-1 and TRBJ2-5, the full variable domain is KAGVTQTPRYLIKTRGQQVTLSCSPISGHRSVSWYQQTPGQGLQFLFEYFSETQRNKGNFPGRFSGRQFSNSRSEMNVSTLELGDSALYLCASSPHHTSEETQYFGPGTRLLVL.

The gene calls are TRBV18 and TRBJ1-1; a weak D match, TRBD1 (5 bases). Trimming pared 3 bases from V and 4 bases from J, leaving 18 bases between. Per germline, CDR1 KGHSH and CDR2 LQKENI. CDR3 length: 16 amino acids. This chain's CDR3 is CASSPRAESGGTEAFF. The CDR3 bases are TGTGCCAGCTCACCTCGGGCAGAGTCGGGGGGCACTGAAGCTTTCTTT.

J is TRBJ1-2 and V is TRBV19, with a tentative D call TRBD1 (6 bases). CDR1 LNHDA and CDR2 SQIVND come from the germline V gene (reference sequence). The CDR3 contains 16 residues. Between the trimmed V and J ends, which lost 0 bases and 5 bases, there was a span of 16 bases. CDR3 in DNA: TGTGCCAGTAGTATAGAGTACAAGGGGGTTAGGTATGGCTACACCTTC. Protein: CASSIEYKGVRYGYTF.

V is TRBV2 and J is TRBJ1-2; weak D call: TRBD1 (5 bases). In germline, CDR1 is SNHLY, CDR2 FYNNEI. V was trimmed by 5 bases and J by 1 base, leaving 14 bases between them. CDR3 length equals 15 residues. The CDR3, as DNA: TGTGCCAGCAGTTTGACCCAGGGCATTAACTATGGCTACACCTTC. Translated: CASSLTQGINYGYTF.